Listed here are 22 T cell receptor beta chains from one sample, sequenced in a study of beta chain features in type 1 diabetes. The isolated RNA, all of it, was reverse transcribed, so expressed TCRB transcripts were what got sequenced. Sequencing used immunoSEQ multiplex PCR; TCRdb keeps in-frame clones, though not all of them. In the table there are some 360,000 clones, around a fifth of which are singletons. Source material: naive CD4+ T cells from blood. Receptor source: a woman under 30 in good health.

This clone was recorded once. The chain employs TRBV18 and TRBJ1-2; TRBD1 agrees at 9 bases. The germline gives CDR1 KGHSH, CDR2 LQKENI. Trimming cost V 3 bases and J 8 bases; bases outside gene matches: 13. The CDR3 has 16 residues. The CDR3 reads CASSPGQGLRGAGYTF. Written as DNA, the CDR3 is TGTGCCAGCTCACCTGGACAGGGGCTGAGAGGTGCAGGCTACACCTTC.

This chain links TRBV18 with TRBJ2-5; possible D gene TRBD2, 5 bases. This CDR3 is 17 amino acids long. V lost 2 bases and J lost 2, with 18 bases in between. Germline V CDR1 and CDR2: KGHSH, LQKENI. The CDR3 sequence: CASSPRRAAISQETQYF. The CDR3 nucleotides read TGTGCCAGCTCACCAAGGCGGGCCGCCATCTCACAAGAGACCCAGTACTTC.

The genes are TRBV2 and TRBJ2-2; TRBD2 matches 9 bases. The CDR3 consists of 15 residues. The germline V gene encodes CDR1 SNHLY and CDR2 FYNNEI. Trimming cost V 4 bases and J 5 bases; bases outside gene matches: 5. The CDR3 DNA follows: TGTGCCAGCAGTGTAGCGGGAGTAGCAACCGGGGAGCTGTTTTTT. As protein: CASSVAGVATGELFF.

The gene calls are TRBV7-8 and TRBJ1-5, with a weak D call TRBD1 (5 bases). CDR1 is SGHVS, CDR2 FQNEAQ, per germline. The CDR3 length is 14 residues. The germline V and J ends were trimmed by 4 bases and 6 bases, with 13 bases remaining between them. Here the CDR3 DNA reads TGTGCCAGCAGCTGGACAAGGACGGGTCAGCCCCAGCATTTT. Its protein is CASSWTRTGQPQHF.

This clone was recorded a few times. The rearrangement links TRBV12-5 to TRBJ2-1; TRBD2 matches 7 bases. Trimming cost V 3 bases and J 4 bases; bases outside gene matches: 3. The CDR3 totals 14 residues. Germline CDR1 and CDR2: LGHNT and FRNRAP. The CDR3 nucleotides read TGTGCTAGTGGTTTTGGGGGGGTGTACAATGAGCAGTTCTTC. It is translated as CASGFGGVYNEQFF.

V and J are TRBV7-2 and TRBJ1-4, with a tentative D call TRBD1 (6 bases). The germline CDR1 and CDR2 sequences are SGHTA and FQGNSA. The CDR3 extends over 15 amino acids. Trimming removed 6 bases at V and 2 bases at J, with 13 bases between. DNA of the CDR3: TGTGCCAGCAGGGTAGGGGGGGCGACTAATGAAAAACTGTTTTTT. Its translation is CASRVGGATNEKLFF.

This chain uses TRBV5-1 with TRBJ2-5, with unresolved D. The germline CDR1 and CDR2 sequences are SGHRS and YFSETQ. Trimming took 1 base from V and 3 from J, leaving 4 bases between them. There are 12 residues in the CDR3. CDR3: CASSLREETQYF. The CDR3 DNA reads TGCGCCAGCAGCTTGCGGGAAGAGACCCAGTACTTC.

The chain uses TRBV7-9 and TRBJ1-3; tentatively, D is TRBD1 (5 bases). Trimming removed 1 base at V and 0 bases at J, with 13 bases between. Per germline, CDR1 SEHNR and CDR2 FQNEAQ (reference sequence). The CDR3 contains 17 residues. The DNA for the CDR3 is TGTGCCAGCAGCTTAGGGGCGGGACGGATCTCTGGAAACACCATATATTTT. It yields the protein CASSLGAGRISGNTIYF.

CDR3 residues: CASSAPVRGGYTF. Here the CDR3 DNA reads TGTGCCAGTAGTGCCCCGGTGCGGGGTGGCTACACCTTC. The chain recombines TRBV19 with TRBJ1-2; no firm D call. Germline V gene sequence: CDR1 LNHDA, CDR2 SQIVND (reference sequence). Deletions cut 5 bases from V and 7 bases from J, with 14 bases between. The length of the CDR3 is 13 residues.

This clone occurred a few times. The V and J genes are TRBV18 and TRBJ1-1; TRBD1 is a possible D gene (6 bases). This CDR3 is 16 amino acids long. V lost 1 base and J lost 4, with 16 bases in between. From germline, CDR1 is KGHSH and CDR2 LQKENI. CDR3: CASSPHPQGWTTEAFF. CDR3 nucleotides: TGTGCCAGCTCACCACATCCCCAGGGGTGGACCACTGAAGCTTTCTTT.

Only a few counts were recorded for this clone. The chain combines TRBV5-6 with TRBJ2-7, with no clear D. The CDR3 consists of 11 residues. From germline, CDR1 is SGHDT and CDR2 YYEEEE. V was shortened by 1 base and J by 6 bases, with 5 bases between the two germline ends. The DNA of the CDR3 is TGTGCCAGCAGCTTGTTTAGCGAGCAGTACTTC. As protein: CASSLFSEQYF.

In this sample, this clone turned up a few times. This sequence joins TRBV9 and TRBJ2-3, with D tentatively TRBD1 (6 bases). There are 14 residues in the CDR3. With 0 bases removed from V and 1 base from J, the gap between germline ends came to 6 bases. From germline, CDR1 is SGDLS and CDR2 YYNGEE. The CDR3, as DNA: TGTGCCAGCAGCGTAGACAGGGGCACAGATACGCAGTATTTT. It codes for CASSVDRGTDTQYF.

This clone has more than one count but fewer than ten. CDR3 in amino acids: CASSLRERARGHAEQFF. In nucleotides, the CDR3 is TGCGCCAGCAGCTTGCGCGAGCGGGCAAGGGGTCACGCTGAGCAGTTCTTC. V is TRBV5-1 and J is TRBJ2-1, with a tentative D call TRBD2 (6 bases). The CDR3 is 17 amino acids. V shed 1 base and J shed 9 bases, with 23 bases lying between them. Germline assignment: CDR1 SGHRS and CDR2 YFSETQ. Filled out from reference TRBV5-1 and TRBJ2-1, the complete variable domain reads KAGVTQTPRYLIKTRGQQVTLSCSPISGHRSVSWYQQTPGQGLQFLFEYFSETQRNKGNFPGRFSGRQFSNSRSEMNVSTLELGDSALYLCASSLRERARGHAEQFFGPGTRLTVL.

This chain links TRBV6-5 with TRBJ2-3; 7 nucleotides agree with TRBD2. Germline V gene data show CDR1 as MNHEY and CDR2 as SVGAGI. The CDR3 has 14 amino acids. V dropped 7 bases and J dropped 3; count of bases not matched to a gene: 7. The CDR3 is CASTLAAGTDTQYF. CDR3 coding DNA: TGTGCCAGCACTCTAGCGGCGGGAACAGATACGCAGTATTTT.

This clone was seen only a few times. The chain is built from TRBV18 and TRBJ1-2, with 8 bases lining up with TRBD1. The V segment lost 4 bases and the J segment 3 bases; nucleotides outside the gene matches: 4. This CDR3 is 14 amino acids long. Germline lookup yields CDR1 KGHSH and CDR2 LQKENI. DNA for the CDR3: TGTGCCAGCTCACTAGACAGGGGCGACTATGGCTACACCTTC. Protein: CASSLDRGDYGYTF.

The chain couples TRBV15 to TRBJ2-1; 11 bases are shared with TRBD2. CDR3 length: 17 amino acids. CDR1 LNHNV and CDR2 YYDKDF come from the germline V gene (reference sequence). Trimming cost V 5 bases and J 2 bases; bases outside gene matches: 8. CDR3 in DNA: TGTGCCACCAGCGAACTCCTACTAGCGGGAGCCTACAATGAGCAGTTCTTC. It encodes CATSELLLAGAYNEQFF.

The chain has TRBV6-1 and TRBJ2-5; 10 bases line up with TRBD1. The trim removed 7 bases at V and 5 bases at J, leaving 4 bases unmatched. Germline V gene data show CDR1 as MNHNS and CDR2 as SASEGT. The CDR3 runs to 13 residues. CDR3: CASNPDRGETQYF. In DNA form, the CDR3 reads TGTGCCAGCAACCCGGACAGGGGGGAGACCCAGTACTTC.

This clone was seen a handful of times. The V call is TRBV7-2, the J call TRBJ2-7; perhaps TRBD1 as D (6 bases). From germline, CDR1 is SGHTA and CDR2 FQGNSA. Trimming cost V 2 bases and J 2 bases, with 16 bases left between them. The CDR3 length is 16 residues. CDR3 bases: TGTGCCAGCAGCTTATACCCTTCCGGACAGACCTACGAGCAGTACTTC. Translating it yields CASSLYPSGQTYEQYF.

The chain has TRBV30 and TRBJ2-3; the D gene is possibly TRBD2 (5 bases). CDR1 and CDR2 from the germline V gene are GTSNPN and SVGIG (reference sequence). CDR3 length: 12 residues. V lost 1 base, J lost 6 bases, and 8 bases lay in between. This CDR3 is CAWSEPGDTQYF. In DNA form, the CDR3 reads TGTGCCTGGAGTGAGCCGGGGGATACGCAGTATTTT.

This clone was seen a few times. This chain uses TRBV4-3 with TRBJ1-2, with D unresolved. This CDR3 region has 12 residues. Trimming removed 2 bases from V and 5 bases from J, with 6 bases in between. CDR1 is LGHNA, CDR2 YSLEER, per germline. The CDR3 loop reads CASSQSGYGYTF. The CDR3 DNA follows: TGCGCCAGCAGCCAATCCGGGTATGGCTACACCTTC.

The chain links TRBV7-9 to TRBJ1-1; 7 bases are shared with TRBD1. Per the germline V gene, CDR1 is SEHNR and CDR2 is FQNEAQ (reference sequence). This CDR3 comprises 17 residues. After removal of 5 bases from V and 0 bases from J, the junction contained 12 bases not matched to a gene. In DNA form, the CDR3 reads TGTGCCAGCAGCCCAATACCTAGACAGGGACTGAACACTGAAGCTTTCTTT. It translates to CASSPIPRQGLNTEAFF.

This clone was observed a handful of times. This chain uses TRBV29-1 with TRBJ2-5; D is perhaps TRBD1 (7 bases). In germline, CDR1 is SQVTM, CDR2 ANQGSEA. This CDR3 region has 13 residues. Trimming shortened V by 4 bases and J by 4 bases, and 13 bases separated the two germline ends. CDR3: CSVAGQGGETQYF. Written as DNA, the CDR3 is TGCAGCGTTGCGGGCCAGGGGGGAGAGACCCAGTACTTC.